Included here is one T cell receptor beta chain sequence, with context. Antigen unknown. Both TRBC1 and TRBC2 were covered by a beta constant-region primer of two equimolar oligonucleotides. TCRdb reprocessed the UMI-ligation and nested PCR reads via MiXCR and lists one record per CDR3 protein. The repertoire consists of roughly 140,000 distinct CDR3 sequences, with approximately 15% occurring once and the leading ten covering roughly 0.14%. The data stem from a study of naive and memory T cell subsets. General study results and limits: Clonotypes here are unpaired alpha or beta chain sequences.

The CDR3 has 11 residues. Trimming left V 10 bases short and J 1 base short, with 7 bases between. Germline lookup yields CDR1 MDHEN and CDR2 SYDVKM. From the second PCR step, alpha and beta chains were amplified apart. The chain links TRBV28 to TRBJ1-1; the D is unclear. This clonotype originated in a human donor in good health. The sample was naive CD4+ T cells from blood. The CDR3 nucleotides read TGTGCCACCACGGGGAACACTGAAGCTTTCTTT. This gives the protein CATTGNTEAFF.